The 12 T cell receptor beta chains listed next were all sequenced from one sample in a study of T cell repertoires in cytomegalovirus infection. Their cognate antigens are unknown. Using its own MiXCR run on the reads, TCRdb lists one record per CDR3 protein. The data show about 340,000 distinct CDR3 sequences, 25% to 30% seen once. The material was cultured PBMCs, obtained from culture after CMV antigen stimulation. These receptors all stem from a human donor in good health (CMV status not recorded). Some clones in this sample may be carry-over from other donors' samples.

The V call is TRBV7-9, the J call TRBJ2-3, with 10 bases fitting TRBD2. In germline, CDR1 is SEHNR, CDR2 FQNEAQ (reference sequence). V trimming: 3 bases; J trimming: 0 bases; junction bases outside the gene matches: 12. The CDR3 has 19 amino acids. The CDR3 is CASSLVLAGALRSTDTQYF. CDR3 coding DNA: TGTGCCAGCAGCTTGGTGCTAGCGGGGGCCCTGAGGAGCACAGATACGCAGTATTTT. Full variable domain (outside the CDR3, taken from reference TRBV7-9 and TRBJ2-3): DTGVSQNPRHKITKRGQNVTFRCDPISEHNRLYWYRQTLGQGPEFLTYFQNEAQLEKSRLLSDRFSAERPKGSFSTLEIQRTEQGDSAMYLCASSLVLAGALRSTDTQYFGPGTRLTVL.

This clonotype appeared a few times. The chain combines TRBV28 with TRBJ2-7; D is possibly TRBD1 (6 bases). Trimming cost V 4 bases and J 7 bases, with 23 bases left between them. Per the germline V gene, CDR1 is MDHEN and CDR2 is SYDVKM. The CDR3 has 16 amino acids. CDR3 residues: CASSSDSIGQRMEQYF. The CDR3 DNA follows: TGTGCCAGCAGTTCCGACTCAATCGGACAGCGTATGGAGCAGTACTTC.

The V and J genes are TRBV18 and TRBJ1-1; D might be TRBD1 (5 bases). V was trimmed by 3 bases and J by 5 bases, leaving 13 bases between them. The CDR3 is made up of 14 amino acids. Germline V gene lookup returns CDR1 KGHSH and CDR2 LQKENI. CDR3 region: CASSPGFGGTEAFF. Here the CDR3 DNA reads TGTGCCAGCTCACCTGGGTTCGGGGGGACTGAAGCTTTCTTT.

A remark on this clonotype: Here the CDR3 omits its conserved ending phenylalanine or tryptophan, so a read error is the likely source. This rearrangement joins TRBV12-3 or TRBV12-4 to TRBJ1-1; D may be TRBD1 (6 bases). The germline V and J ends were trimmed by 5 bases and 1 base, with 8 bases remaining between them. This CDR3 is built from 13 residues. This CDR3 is CASSPQGNTEAFI. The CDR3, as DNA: TGTGCCAGCAGTCCACAGGGGAACACTGAAGCTTTCATT.

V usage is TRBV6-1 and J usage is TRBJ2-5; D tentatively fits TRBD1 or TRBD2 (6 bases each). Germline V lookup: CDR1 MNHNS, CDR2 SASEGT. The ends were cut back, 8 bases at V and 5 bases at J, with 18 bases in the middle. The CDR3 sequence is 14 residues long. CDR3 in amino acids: CASQRGTGRETQYF. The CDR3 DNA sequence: TGTGCCAGCCAAAGGGGTACAGGGAGGGAGACCCAGTACTTC.

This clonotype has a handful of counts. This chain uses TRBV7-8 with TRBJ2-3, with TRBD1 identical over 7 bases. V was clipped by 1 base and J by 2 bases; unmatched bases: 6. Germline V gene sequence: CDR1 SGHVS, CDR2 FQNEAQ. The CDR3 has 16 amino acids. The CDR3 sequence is CASSLGQGVYTDTQYF. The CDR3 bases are TGTGCCAGCAGCTTAGGGCAGGGGGTTTACACAGATACGCAGTATTTT.

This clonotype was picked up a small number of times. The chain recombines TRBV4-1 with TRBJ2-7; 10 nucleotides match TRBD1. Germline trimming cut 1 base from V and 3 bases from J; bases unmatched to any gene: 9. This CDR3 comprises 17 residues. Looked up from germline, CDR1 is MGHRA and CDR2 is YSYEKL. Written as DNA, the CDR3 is TGCGCCAGCAGCCAAGGTCGCCGGGACAGGGGCAACTACGAGCAGTACTTC. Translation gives CASSQGRRDRGNYEQYF.

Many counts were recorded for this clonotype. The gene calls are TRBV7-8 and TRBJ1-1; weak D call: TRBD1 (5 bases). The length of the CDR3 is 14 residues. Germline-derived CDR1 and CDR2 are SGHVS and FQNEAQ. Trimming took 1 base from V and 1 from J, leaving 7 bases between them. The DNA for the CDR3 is TGTGCCAGCAGCTTAGGGGGCCGGAACACTGAAGCTTTCTTT. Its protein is CASSLGGRNTEAFF.

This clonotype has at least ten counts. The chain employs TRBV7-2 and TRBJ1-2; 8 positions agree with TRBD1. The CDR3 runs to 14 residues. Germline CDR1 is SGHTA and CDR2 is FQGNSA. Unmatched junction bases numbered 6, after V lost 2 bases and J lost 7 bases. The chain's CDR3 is CASSLQGAFGGYTF. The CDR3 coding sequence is TGTGCCAGCAGCTTACAGGGGGCTTTCGGTGGCTACACCTTC.

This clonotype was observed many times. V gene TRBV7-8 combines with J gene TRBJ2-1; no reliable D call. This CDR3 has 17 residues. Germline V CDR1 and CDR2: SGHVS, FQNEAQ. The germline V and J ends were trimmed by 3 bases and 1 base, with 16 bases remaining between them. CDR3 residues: CASSFSTAQRSYNEQFF. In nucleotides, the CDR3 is TGTGCCAGCAGCTTCTCGACGGCCCAAAGGTCCTACAATGAGCAGTTCTTC.

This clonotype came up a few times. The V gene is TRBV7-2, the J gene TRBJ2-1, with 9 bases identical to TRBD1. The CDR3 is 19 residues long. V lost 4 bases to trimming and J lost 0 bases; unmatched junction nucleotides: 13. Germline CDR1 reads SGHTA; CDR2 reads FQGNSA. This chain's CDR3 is CASSYRDRVSPSSYNEQFF. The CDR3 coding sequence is TGTGCCAGCAGCTACCGGGACAGGGTTTCTCCAAGCTCCTACAATGAGCAGTTCTTC. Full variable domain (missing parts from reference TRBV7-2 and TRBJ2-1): GAGVSQSPSNKVTEKGKDVELRCDPISGHTALYWYRQSLGQGLEFLIYFQGNSAPDKSGLPSDRFSAERTGGSVSTLTIQRTQQEDSAVYLCASSYRDRVSPSSYNEQFFGPGTRLTVL.

CDR3: CASNDLGQSNYGYTF. CDR3 nucleotides: TGTGCCAGCAATGATTTAGGACAGTCCAACTATGGCTACACCTTC. V usage is TRBV7-3 and J usage is TRBJ1-2; TRBD1 might be the D (6 bases). The CDR3 spans 15 residues. The V gene lost 7 bases and the J gene lost 2 bases, with 17 bases spanning the gap. Germline-derived CDR1 and CDR2 are SGHTA and FQGTGA. The full variable domain, its missing parts supplied by reference TRBV7-3 and TRBJ1-2, is GAGVSQTPSNKVTEKGKYVELRCDPISGHTALYWYRQSLGQGPEFLIYFQGTGAADDSGLPNDRFFAVRPEGSVSTLKIQRTERGDSAVYLCASNDLGQSNYGYTFGSGTRLTVV.